These 29 T cell receptor beta chains were all obtained from the same sample, sequenced in a study of T cell changes during pregnancy in multiple sclerosis. Assay used: immunoSEQ multiplex PCR; TCRdb lists only in-frame clones, some missing. The sample shows approximately 40,000 clones, about 88% of them seen only once. Source: CD4+ T cells from peripheral blood mononuclear cells, taken in the second trimester of pregnancy. These receptors originate from a female donor with multiple sclerosis, enrolled in a pregnancy study.

J is TRBJ2-7 and V is TRBV27; 7 bases are a match to TRBD1. The trim removed 2 bases at V and 2 bases at J, leaving 9 bases unmatched. CDR3 length equals 16 residues. Germline V CDR1 and CDR2: MNHEY, SMNVEV (reference sequence). As DNA, the CDR3 is TGTGCCAGCAGTTTAAAAGGGGGCGCCTCCCCCTACGAGCAGTACTTC. This encodes CASSLKGGASPYEQYF.

The genes are TRBV6-4 and TRBJ1-1; no clear D. The germline V gene has CDR1 MRHNA and CDR2 SNTAGT. The CDR3 has 14 residues. V gave up 4 bases and J gave up 5 bases, with 14 bases separating them. The CDR3, as DNA: TGTGCCAGCAGTGCTACAGCGGATTCGACTGAAGCTTTCTTT. Translating gives CASSATADSTEAFF.

CDR3 sequence reads: CASIRDRVFGANVLTF. The CDR3 region has the DNA TGTGCCAGCATCCGGGACAGGGTTTTTGGGGCCAACGTCCTGACTTTC. V is TRBV2 and J is TRBJ2-6; 9 nucleotides align to TRBD1. Looked up from germline, CDR1 is SNHLY and CDR2 is FYNNEI. Trimming took 7 bases from V and 3 from J; bases not matched to a gene: 7. The CDR3 consists of 16 residues.

The chain recombines TRBV9 with TRBJ2-2; D unclear. V was trimmed by 0 bases and J by 9 bases, leaving 12 bases between them. The CDR3 totals 14 residues. CDR1 and CDR2 from the germline V gene are SGDLS and YYNGEE. CDR3 region: CASSVDYSRRELFF. CDR3 nucleotide sequence: TGTGCCAGCAGCGTAGATTACAGCCGAAGGGAGCTGTTTTTT. Complete variable domain (other parts from reference TRBV9 and TRBJ2-2): DSGVTQTPKHLITATGQRVTLRCSPRSGDLSVYWYQQSLDQGLQFLIQYYNGEERAKGNILERFSAQQFPDLHSELNLSSLELGDSALYFCASSVDYSRRELFFGEGSRLTVL.

V is TRBV5-1 and J is TRBJ2-1; 7 bases map to TRBD1. There are 16 residues in the CDR3. Germline loops: CDR1 SGHRS, CDR2 YFSETQ. V was pared by 0 bases and J by 2 bases, with 5 bases of the junction left unmatched. The CDR3 spells CASSLEGTATYNEQFF. The CDR3 DNA follows: TGCGCCAGCAGCTTGGAGGGGACAGCGACCTACAATGAGCAGTTCTTC.

The chain uses TRBV30 and TRBJ2-4, with TRBD2 matching over 9 bases. The J segment lost 2 bases and the V segment lost 2 bases, leaving 7 bases of the junction unmatched. CDR1 and CDR2 from the germline V gene are GTSNPN and SVGIG (reference sequence). The CDR3 runs 16 residues. The CDR3 spells CAWSQSLAGPKNIQYF. CDR3 DNA sequence: TGTGCCTGGAGTCAATCTCTAGCGGGGCCCAAAAACATTCAGTACTTC.

The chain joins TRBV5-1 to TRBJ2-4; possibly TRBD2 for D (6 bases). This CDR3 spans 14 amino acids. Per germline, CDR1 SGHRS and CDR2 YFSETQ. Trimming took off 3 bases at V and 8 bases at J, with 15 bases between the two ends. The CDR3 DNA follows: TGCGCCAGCAGCTGGGGTCTGGGGGAGGACATTCAGTACTTC. Protein: CASSWGLGEDIQYF.

A single count supports this clone. The rearrangement uses TRBV19 and TRBJ2-5, with 11 bases aligning to TRBD1. V lost 6 bases to trimming and J lost 3 bases; unmatched junction nucleotides: 3. The CDR3 consists of 14 residues. Germline values: CDR1 LNHDA, CDR2 SQIVND (reference sequence). The CDR3 region has the DNA TGTGCCAGTAGGGACAGGGGGCAGAAAGAGACCCAGTACTTC. This encodes CASRDRGQKETQYF. The complete variable domain, with remaining parts taken from reference TRBV19 and TRBJ2-5, reads DGGITQSPKYLFRKEGQNVTLSCEQNLNHDAMYWYRQDPGQGLRLIYYSQIVNDFQKGDIAEGYSVSREKKESFPLTVTSAQKNPTAFYLCASRDRGQKETQYFGPGTRLLVL.

The rearrangement links TRBV27 to TRBJ2-7; 8 nucleotides line up with TRBD2. Trimming at V came to 4 bases and at J to 7 bases, leaving 9 bases not matched to a gene. This CDR3 spans 14 amino acids. The germline V gene has CDR1 MNHEY and CDR2 SMNVEV (reference sequence). As DNA, the CDR3 is TGTGCCAGCAGTTCACTCGGGAGGGCCGGAGAGCAGTACTTC. It yields the protein CASSSLGRAGEQYF.

J is TRBJ2-1 and V is TRBV18; TRBD2 matches at 12 bases. Trimming removed 2 bases from V and 4 bases from J; junction bases left unmatched: 3. The CDR3 has 16 amino acids. Looked up from germline, CDR1 is KGHSH and CDR2 is LQKENI. The CDR3 DNA reads TGTGCCAGCTCACCAGGGACTAGCGGGCGTTACAATGAGCAGTTCTTC. It encodes CASSPGTSGRYNEQFF.

This chain uses TRBV6-6 with TRBJ1-3, with D unclear. The CDR3 consists of 16 residues. V gave up 3 bases and J gave up 0 bases, with 12 bases separating them. The germline CDR1 and CDR2 sequences are MNHNY and SVGAGI (reference sequence). The CDR3 is CASSYQEPFSGNTIYF. The CDR3 DNA reads TGTGCCAGCAGTTATCAGGAACCCTTCTCTGGAAACACCATATATTTT.

The chain has TRBV9 and TRBJ2-3, with 7 bases fitting TRBD1. This CDR3 contains 16 residues. After removal of 0 bases from V and 1 base from J, the junction contained 5 bases not matched to a gene. The germline V gene has CDR1 SGDLS and CDR2 YYNGEE. The CDR3 spells CASSVAFQGGTDTQYF. CDR3 DNA sequence: TGTGCCAGCAGCGTAGCTTTTCAGGGGGGCACAGATACGCAGTATTTT. The full variable domain, completed using reference TRBV9 and TRBJ2-3, is DSGVTQTPKHLITATGQRVTLRCSPRSGDLSVYWYQQSLDQGLQFLIQYYNGEERAKGNILERFSAQQFPDLHSELNLSSLELGDSALYFCASSVAFQGGTDTQYFGPGTRLTVL.

The J gene is TRBJ1-2, the V gene TRBV2, with a possible D match to TRBD1 (5 bases). The CDR3 consists of 14 residues. From germline, CDR1 is SNHLY and CDR2 FYNNEI. Trimming pared 7 bases from V and 2 bases from J, leaving 14 bases between. The CDR3 DNA is TGTGCCAGCACCCTGGGGGGAGGGAACTATGGCTACACCTTC. Translating it yields CASTLGGGNYGYTF.

This clone was observed once. The J gene is TRBJ2-3, the V gene TRBV11-2, with 10 bases that match TRBD2. Germline V gives CDR1 SGHAT, CDR2 FQNNGV. Trimming took 4 bases from V and 7 from J; bases not matched to a gene: 11. This CDR3 has 16 residues. As DNA, the CDR3 is TGTGCCAGCAGCTCCGCAACTAGCGGGAAATTACATACGCAGTATTTT. Residues: CASSSATSGKLHTQYF.

The chain recombines TRBV7-2 with TRBJ2-2, with 8 positions matching TRBD2. Germline V gene data show CDR1 as SGHTA and CDR2 as FQGNSA. Trimming cost V 7 bases and J 5 bases; bases outside gene matches: 12. CDR3 length equals 16 residues. The CDR3 spells CASTQLAGGRTGELFF. The CDR3, as DNA: TGTGCCAGCACCCAGCTGGCGGGGGGCAGGACCGGGGAGCTGTTTTTT.

The chain carries TRBV19 and TRBJ2-1; 12 nucleotides match TRBD2. CDR1 and CDR2 from the germline V gene are LNHDA and SQIVND (reference sequence). This CDR3 is 15 amino acids long. With 5 bases clipped from V and 4 bases from J, the junction kept 3 bases outside the gene matches. This chain's CDR3 is CASSSGTSGYNEQFF. The CDR3 DNA is TGTGCCAGTAGTTCCGGGACTAGCGGGTACAATGAGCAGTTCTTC. The entire variable domain, with the rest obtained from reference TRBV19 and TRBJ2-1, is as follows: DGGITQSPKYLFRKEGQNVTLSCEQNLNHDAMYWYRQDPGQGLRLIYYSQIVNDFQKGDIAEGYSVSREKKESFPLTVTSAQKNPTAFYLCASSSGTSGYNEQFFGPGTRLTVL.

This clone was observed a single time. The chain combines TRBV19 with TRBJ1-5, with TRBD1 matching 7 bases. Germline loops: CDR1 LNHDA, CDR2 SQIVND (reference sequence). V dropped 6 bases and J dropped 4; count of bases not matched to a gene: 9. The CDR3 length is 15 residues. The CDR3 region is CASRTPGTENQPQHF. For the CDR3, the DNA is TGTGCCAGTAGGACACCCGGGACAGAAAATCAGCCCCAGCATTTT.

The chain couples TRBV4-3 to TRBJ2-3; 7 bases are shared with TRBD1. The CDR3 spans 14 residues. J lost 5 bases, V lost 2 bases, and 4 bases had no gene match. Germline CDR1 is LGHNA and CDR2 is YSLEER. In DNA, the CDR3 is TGCGCCAGCAGCCAAAGAGGGGGCGAAGATACGCAGTATTTT. It translates to CASSQRGGEDTQYF.

The gene calls are TRBV11-3 and TRBJ2-5, with a weak D call TRBD2 (6 bases). V was pared by 1 base and J by 5 bases, with 8 bases between. Germline CDR1 reads SGHNT; CDR2 reads YENEEA. The CDR3 totals 13 residues. The CDR3 DNA reads as TGTGCCAGCAGCTTAGGCGGGATCGAGACCCAGTACTTC. It encodes CASSLGGIETQYF.

The genes are TRBV7-8 and TRBJ2-7; D is perhaps TRBD1 (5 bases). The germline gives CDR1 SGHVS, CDR2 FQNEAQ. The CDR3 consists of 14 residues. The V end lost 5 bases, the J end lost 0 bases, and 11 bases lay between the germline ends. CDR3 in amino acids: CASSLRESSYEQYF. CDR3 in DNA: TGTGCCAGCAGCCTCAGGGAAAGCTCCTACGAGCAGTACTTC.

The sample holds one count of this clone. The chain combines TRBV6-1 with TRBJ2-3; perhaps TRBD2 as D (5 bases). Germline lookup yields CDR1 MNHNS and CDR2 SASEGT. CDR3 length: 14 residues. The V gene lost 4 bases and the J gene lost 2 bases, with 10 bases spanning the gap. This CDR3 reads CASSGRLFTDTQYF. The CDR3 bases are TGTGCCAGCAGTGGGAGGCTATTCACAGATACGCAGTATTTT.

The gene calls are TRBV7-9 and TRBJ1-1; D not resolved. CDR1 and CDR2 from the germline V gene are SEHNR and FQNEAQ (reference sequence). Trimming removed 0 bases from V and 2 bases from J, with 7 bases in between. This CDR3 spans 14 amino acids. CDR3 bases: TGTGCCAGCAGCTTAGCGGGCAAAAACACTGAAGCTTTCTTT. It translates to CASSLAGKNTEAFF.

The chain uses TRBV28 and TRBJ2-7; no definite D call. Trimming stripped 3 bases from V and 0 bases from J, with 9 bases between. This CDR3 is 14 amino acids long. The germline V gene has CDR1 MDHEN and CDR2 SYDVKM. The CDR3 reads CASSLYSLSYEQYF. The CDR3 DNA is TGTGCCAGCAGTTTGTATAGCCTCTCCTACGAGCAGTACTTC.

This chain uses TRBV30 with TRBJ2-1; 10 bases map to TRBD1. Germline V gives CDR1 GTSNPN, CDR2 SVGIG (reference sequence). The junction had 2 bases not matched to a gene; V was cut back by 0 bases and J by 9 bases. The CDR3 spans 13 residues. The CDR3 DNA is TGTGCCTGGAGTGTAGGACAGGGGGTTGAGCAGTTCTTC. Translation: CAWSVGQGVEQFF.

This sequence joins TRBV7-9 and TRBJ2-5; maybe TRBD1 (6 bases). This CDR3 is built from 12 residues. CDR1 and CDR2 (germline): SEHNR, FQNEAQ (reference sequence). V shed 11 bases and J shed 7 bases, with 17 bases lying between them. The CDR3 here is CACATGTRTQYF. The CDR3 DNA reads as TGTGCCTGCGCGACAGGTACCCGGACCCAGTACTTC. Looking up the rest from reference TRBV7-9 and TRBJ2-5 gives the full variable domain: DTGVSQNPRHKITKRGQNVTFRCDPISEHNRLYWYRQTLGQGPEFLTYFQNEAQLEKSRLLSDRFSAERPKGSFSTLEIQRTEQGDSAMYLCACATGTRTQYFGPGTRLLVL.

The chain carries TRBV18 and TRBJ1-2; D is perhaps TRBD1 (5 bases). The germline V and J ends were trimmed by 3 bases and 3 bases, with 14 bases remaining between them. This CDR3 is 15 amino acids long. Germline values: CDR1 KGHSH, CDR2 LQKENI. The CDR3 region is CASSPAATVDYGYTF. For the CDR3, the DNA is TGTGCCAGCTCACCCGCCGCGACAGTGGACTATGGCTACACCTTC.

CDR3 region: CASSLDINRQFF. The CDR3 nucleotides are TGCGCCAGCAGCTTGGACATTAATCGGCAGTTCTTC. The chain uses TRBV5-1 and TRBJ2-1; D unclear. CDR3 length: 12 amino acids. Germline CDR1 and CDR2: SGHRS and YFSETQ. V gave up 0 bases and J gave up 12 bases, with 10 bases separating them.

This chain connects TRBV7-9 to TRBJ2-5; TRBD1 agrees at 8 bases. V dropped 6 bases and J dropped 4; count of bases not matched to a gene: 10. The CDR3 has 15 residues. CDR1 is SEHNR, CDR2 FQNEAQ, per germline (reference sequence). The CDR3 DNA sequence: TGTGCCAGCAGACGGGGACAGGCCTCCGGAGAGACCCAGTACTTC. Translating it yields CASRRGQASGETQYF.

V and J are TRBV28 and TRBJ2-1; 12 bases align to TRBD2. Germline-derived CDR1 and CDR2 are MDHEN and SYDVKM. The V gene end was trimmed by 10 bases and the J gene end by 5 bases; junction bases not matched to a gene: 6. CDR3 length: 14 residues. CDR3 nucleotides: TGTGCCACCATGACTAGCGGGAGTCACAATGAGCAGTTCTTC. Protein sequence: CATMTSGSHNEQFF.